A single sample gave rise to the 21 T cell receptor beta chains below, sequenced in a study of blood T cell repertoires in COVID-19. Clones were sequenced by immunoSEQ multiplex PCR, and TCRdb holds only the in-frame ones, with some missing. The repertoire includes roughly 200,000 clones, approximately 90% of them detected once, and under 13% sits in the top ten. Sequences were obtained from PBMCs or T cells enriched from blood (not recorded which). The receptors were sampled from a man in his late teens or twenties with acute COVID-19.

This chain links TRBV4-1 with TRBJ1-2; 7 positions agree with TRBD1. From germline, CDR1 is MGHRA and CDR2 YSYEKL. V lost 0 bases and J lost 6; bases outside the gene matches: 7. CDR3 length: 15 residues. DNA for the CDR3: TGCGCCAGCAGCCAAGACCGGGACAGCAACAATGGCTACACCTTC. It encodes CASSQDRDSNNGYTF.

The chain links TRBV4-3 to TRBJ1-3; D uncertain. Deletions cut 4 bases from V and 0 bases from J, with 10 bases between. The germline V gene has CDR1 LGHNA and CDR2 YSLEER. The CDR3 is made up of 15 amino acids. The CDR3 here is CASSPDSDSGNTIYF. The CDR3 nucleotides are TGCGCCAGCAGCCCGGACTCAGACTCTGGAAACACCATATATTTT.

This chain joins TRBV30 and TRBJ1-1, with D possibly TRBD1 on 6 matching bases. In germline, CDR1 is GTSNPN, CDR2 SVGIG (reference sequence). The CDR3 consists of 14 residues. Between the trimmed V and J ends, which lost 3 bases and 4 bases, there was a span of 15 bases. The CDR3 here is CAWRNRAIATEAFF. CDR3 nucleotide sequence: TGTGCCTGGAGGAACAGGGCAATAGCCACTGAAGCTTTCTTT.

The chain joins TRBV29-1 to TRBJ2-5; perhaps TRBD2 as D (6 bases). Trimming removed 7 bases from V and 2 bases from J, with 11 bases in between. This CDR3 spans 12 amino acids. Germline V gene lookup returns CDR1 SQVTM and CDR2 ANQGSEA. CDR3 bases: TGCAGCGGTCGGGAGAATCAAGAGACCCAGTACTTC. Protein product: CSGRENQETQYF.

The V and J genes are TRBV4-2 and TRBJ1-3, with 8 bases aligning to TRBD1. The V gene end was trimmed by 0 bases and the J gene end by 4 bases; junction bases not matched to a gene: 14. CDR1 is LGHNA and CDR2 is YNFKEQ in the germline V gene. The CDR3 has 19 residues. The CDR3 loop is CASSQDSRTGMVRGNTIYF. In DNA form, the CDR3 reads TGTGCCAGCAGCCAAGATTCGAGGACAGGGATGGTGCGGGGAAACACCATATATTTT.

The chain employs TRBV6-2 or TRBV6-3 and TRBJ2-1; 10 bases map to TRBD2. Germline CDR1 reads MNHEY; CDR2 reads SVGEGT. After removal of 0 bases from V and 7 bases from J, the junction contained 6 bases not matched to a gene. This CDR3 has 16 amino acids. CDR3 nucleotides: TGTGCCAGCAGTTACTCGGCGAGCGGGAGGGTTAATGAGCAGTTCTTC. Translation gives CASSYSASGRVNEQFF.

This sequence joins TRBV30 and TRBJ2-7; D is unclear. Between the trimmed V and J ends, which lost 8 bases and 3 bases, there was a span of 17 bases. The germline CDR1 and CDR2 sequences are GTSNPN and SVGIG (reference sequence). The length of the CDR3 is 13 residues. The CDR3 nucleotides read TGTGCCGGGAAGGATAGCCGGATCTACGAGCAGTACTTC. Amino acid sequence: CAGKDSRIYEQYF.

This rearrangement joins TRBV27 to TRBJ2-7; possibly TRBD1 for D (5 bases). The CDR3 runs 14 residues. V dropped 0 bases and J dropped 4 bases, with 10 bases sitting between them. Germline V gene data show CDR1 as MNHEY and CDR2 as SMNVEV (reference sequence). The DNA of the CDR3 is TGTGCCAGCAGTTTATCGCAGGGTGCGTACGAGCAGTACTTC. As protein: CASSLSQGAYEQYF.

The chain is built from TRBV15 and TRBJ2-1, with 12 nucleotides matching TRBD2. After removal of 3 bases from V and 4 bases from J, the junction contained 13 bases not matched to a gene. The CDR3 sequence is 19 residues long. CDR1 is LNHNV and CDR2 is YYDKDF in the germline V gene (reference sequence). CDR3 DNA: TGTGCCACCAGCAGTCGTGGCTGGAGACTAGCGGGGGATTACAATGAGCAGTTCTTC. This codes for CATSSRGWRLAGDYNEQFF.

V usage is TRBV6-5 and J usage is TRBJ1-1; weak D call: TRBD1 (6 bases). Germline V gives CDR1 MNHEY, CDR2 SVGAGI. The germline V and J ends were trimmed by 6 bases and 5 bases, with 13 bases remaining between them. This CDR3 is 13 amino acids long. The CDR3 spells CASRGTMETEAFF. Here the CDR3 DNA reads TGTGCCAGCAGAGGGACAATGGAGACTGAAGCTTTCTTT.

The V call is TRBV10-2, the J call TRBJ1-1; 8 bases match TRBD1. Germline V lookup: CDR1 WSHSY, CDR2 SAAADI. The CDR3 extends over 14 amino acids. V gave up 3 bases and J gave up 4 bases; unmatched junction bases: 4. The CDR3 sequence: CASSEVQGGTEAFF. Written as DNA, the CDR3 is TGCGCCAGCAGTGAAGTACAGGGGGGCACTGAAGCTTTCTTT.

The J gene is TRBJ2-7, the V gene TRBV25-1; D is perhaps TRBD1 (6 bases). The CDR3 runs 11 residues. Germline V gives CDR1 MGHDK, CDR2 SYGVNS. The V end was cut by 6 bases, the J end by 7 bases, with 10 bases between. The CDR3 DNA is TGTGCCAGCAGCGCAGGGGAGGAGCAGTACTTC. Translated, it gives CASSAGEEQYF.

V gene TRBV10-3 combines with J gene TRBJ1-1; D is possibly TRBD1 (5 bases). This CDR3 is built from 13 residues. Germline-derived CDR1 and CDR2 are ENHRY and SYGVKD. Deletions cut 4 bases from V and 5 bases from J, with 11 bases between. This CDR3 reads CAISGVGGTEAFF. The CDR3 DNA reads TGTGCCATCAGTGGGGTCGGGGGGACTGAAGCTTTCTTT.

The gene calls are TRBV11-2 and TRBJ1-5; TRBD1 aligns across 7 bases. The V and J ends lost 3 bases and 7 bases, in that order; junction bases with no gene match: 6. Germline CDR1 is SGHAT and CDR2 is FQNNGV. The CDR3 has 14 residues. The DNA for the CDR3 is TGTGCCAGCAGCTTCCAGGGGGGAGGACAGCCCCAGCATTTT. It codes for CASSFQGGGQPQHF.

The V gene is TRBV19, the J gene TRBJ2-7, with D perhaps TRBD1 (6 bases). This CDR3 is built from 13 residues. The germline V and J ends were trimmed by 3 bases and 3 bases, with 9 bases remaining between them. Germline V gene sequence: CDR1 LNHDA, CDR2 SQIVND (reference sequence). The CDR3 sequence is CASSIEDSYEQYF. For the CDR3, the DNA is TGTGCCAGTAGTATTGAGGACAGCTACGAGCAGTACTTC.

This chain joins TRBV28 and TRBJ2-3, with D possibly TRBD2 on 7 matching bases. The CDR3 loop spans 16 amino acids. CDR1 MDHEN and CDR2 SYDVKM come from the germline V gene. V was clipped by 6 bases and J by 4 bases, with 20 bases between them. The CDR3 region is CASRTEGGGVADTQYF. CDR3 DNA: TGTGCCAGCAGAACAGAGGGAGGGGGGGTCGCAGATACGCAGTATTTT.

This clone occurred a few times. This chain links TRBV6-4 with TRBJ2-3; 7 bases agree with TRBD2. CDR1 and CDR2 (germline): MRHNA, SNTAGT. Trimming cost V 4 bases and J 0 bases; bases outside gene matches: 7. The CDR3 runs 16 residues. The CDR3: CASSVQGGGSTDTQYF. In DNA, the CDR3 is TGTGCCAGCAGTGTCCAAGGCGGGGGAAGCACAGATACGCAGTATTTT.

This chain connects TRBV18 to TRBJ2-7, with D perhaps matching TRBD2 (5 bases). Looked up from germline, CDR1 is KGHSH and CDR2 is LQKENI. Trimming cost V 3 bases and J 3 bases, with 15 bases left between them. CDR3 length equals 15 residues. CDR3 DNA sequence: TGTGCCAGCTCACCGGTTCCGGGAAGAGACTACGAGCAGTACTTC. This translates into CASSPVPGRDYEQYF.

The V gene is TRBV3-1 (or the pseudogene TRBV3-2), the J gene TRBJ2-1, with 13 bases fitting TRBD2. The V gene's germline CDR1 is LGHDT and CDR2 YNNKEL (reference sequence). The CDR3 is 19 amino acids. With V trimmed by 0 bases and J by 1 base, 6 bases remained unmatched. This chain's CDR3 is CASSQEGLAGLSSYNEQFF. The CDR3, as DNA: TGTGCCAGCAGCCAAGAGGGACTAGCGGGATTGTCTTCCTACAATGAGCAGTTCTTC.

The chain carries TRBV19 and TRBJ2-4; the match to TRBD1 covers 10 bases. Germline lookup yields CDR1 LNHDA and CDR2 SQIVND (reference sequence). V was clipped by 4 bases and J by 5 bases; unmatched bases: 2. CDR3 length equals 14 residues. The CDR3 region has the DNA TGTGCCAGTAGTACCGGGACAGGGGAAAACATTCAGTACTTC. It translates to CASSTGTGENIQYF.

The V and J genes are TRBV19 and TRBJ1-1, with 7 bases that match TRBD1. The CDR3 runs 14 residues. In germline, CDR1 is LNHDA, CDR2 SQIVND (reference sequence). Losses at the gene ends were 5 bases for V and 5 bases for J; bases not matched to a gene: 8. The CDR3 DNA sequence: TGTGCCAGTAGTCCACAGACAGGGTCGACTGAAGCTTTCTTT. Translating it yields CASSPQTGSTEAFF.